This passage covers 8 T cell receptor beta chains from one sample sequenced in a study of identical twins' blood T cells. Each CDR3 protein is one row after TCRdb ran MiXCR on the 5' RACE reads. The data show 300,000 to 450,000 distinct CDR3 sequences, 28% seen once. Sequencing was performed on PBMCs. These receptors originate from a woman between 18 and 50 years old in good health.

This CDR3 is CASRTLSGSSYEQYF. As DNA, the CDR3 is TGCGCCAGCAGGACCCTTAGCGGGAGCTCCTACGAGCAGTACTTC. The chain recombines TRBV4-1 with TRBJ2-7; TRBD2 matches 9 bases. Germline CDR1 and CDR2: MGHRA and YSYEKL. The junction had 6 bases not matched to a gene; V was cut back by 6 bases and J by 0 bases. The CDR3 consists of 15 residues.

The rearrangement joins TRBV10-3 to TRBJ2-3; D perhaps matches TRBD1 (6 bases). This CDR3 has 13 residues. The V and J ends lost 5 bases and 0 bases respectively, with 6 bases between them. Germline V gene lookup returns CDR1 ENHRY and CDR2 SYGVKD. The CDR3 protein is CAISQGSTDTQYF. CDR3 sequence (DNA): TGTGCCATCAGTCAGGGGAGCACAGATACGCAGTATTTT.

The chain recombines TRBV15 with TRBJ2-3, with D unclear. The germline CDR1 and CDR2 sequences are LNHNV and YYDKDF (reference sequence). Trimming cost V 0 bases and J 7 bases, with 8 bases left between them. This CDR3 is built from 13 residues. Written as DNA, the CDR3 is TGTGCCACCAGCAGAGATAGTTCAAATACGCAGTATTTT. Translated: CATSRDSSNTQYF.

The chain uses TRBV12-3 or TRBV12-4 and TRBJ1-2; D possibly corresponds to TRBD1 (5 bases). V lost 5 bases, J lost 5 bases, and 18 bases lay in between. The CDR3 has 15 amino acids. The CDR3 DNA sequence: TGTGCCAGCAGTCGCGGGTTGGGGGAGGGGTATGGCTACACCTTC. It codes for CASSRGLGEGYGYTF.

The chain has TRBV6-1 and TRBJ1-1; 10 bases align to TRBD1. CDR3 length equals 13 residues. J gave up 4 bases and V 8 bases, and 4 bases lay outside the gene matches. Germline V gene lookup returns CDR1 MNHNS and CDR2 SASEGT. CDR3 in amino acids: CASYWTGGTEAFF. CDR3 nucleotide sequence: TGTGCCAGCTACTGGACAGGGGGCACTGAAGCTTTCTTT.

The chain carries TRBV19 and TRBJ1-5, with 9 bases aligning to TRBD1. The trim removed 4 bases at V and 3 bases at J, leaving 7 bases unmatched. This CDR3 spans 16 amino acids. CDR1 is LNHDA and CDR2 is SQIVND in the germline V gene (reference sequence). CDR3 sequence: CASSNPGTGSNQPQHF. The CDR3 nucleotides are TGTGCCAGTAGTAACCCCGGGACAGGGTCCAATCAGCCCCAGCATTTT.

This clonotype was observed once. The CDR3 nucleotides read TGTGCCAGCTCACCACCTCCGGTAACTAGCACAGATACGCAGTATTTT. It is translated as CASSPPPVTSTDTQYF. The rearrangement joins TRBV18 to TRBJ2-3; D uncertain. The germline V and J ends were trimmed by 0 bases and 0 bases, with 10 bases remaining between them. Germline assignment: CDR1 KGHSH and CDR2 LQKENI. The CDR3 spans 16 residues.

The CDR3 bases are TGTGCCAGCAGGATAGCGGGGGGGCTAATCTATGGGTCCGGGGAGCTGTTTTTT. Translating gives CASRIAGGLIYGSGELFF. The chain combines TRBV6-6 with TRBJ2-2; 11 bases agree with TRBD2. The CDR3 totals 18 residues. V was clipped by 6 bases and J by 6 bases; unmatched bases: 15. CDR1 MNHNY and CDR2 SVGAGI come from the germline V gene (reference sequence).